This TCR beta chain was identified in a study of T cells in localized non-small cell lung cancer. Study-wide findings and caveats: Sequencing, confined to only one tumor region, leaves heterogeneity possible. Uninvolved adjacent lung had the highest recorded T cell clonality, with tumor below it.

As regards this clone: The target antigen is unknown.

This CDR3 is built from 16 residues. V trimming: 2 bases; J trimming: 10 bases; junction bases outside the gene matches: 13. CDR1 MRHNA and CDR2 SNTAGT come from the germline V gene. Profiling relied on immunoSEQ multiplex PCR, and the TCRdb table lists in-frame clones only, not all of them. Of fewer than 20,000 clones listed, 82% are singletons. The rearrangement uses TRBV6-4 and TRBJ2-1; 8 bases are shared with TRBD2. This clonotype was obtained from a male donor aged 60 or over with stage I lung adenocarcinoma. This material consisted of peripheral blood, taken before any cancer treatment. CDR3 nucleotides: TGTGCCAGCAGTGACGGGGTAGCGGGGCCCATGTTAGAGCAGTTCTTC. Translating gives CASSDGVAGPMLEQFF.